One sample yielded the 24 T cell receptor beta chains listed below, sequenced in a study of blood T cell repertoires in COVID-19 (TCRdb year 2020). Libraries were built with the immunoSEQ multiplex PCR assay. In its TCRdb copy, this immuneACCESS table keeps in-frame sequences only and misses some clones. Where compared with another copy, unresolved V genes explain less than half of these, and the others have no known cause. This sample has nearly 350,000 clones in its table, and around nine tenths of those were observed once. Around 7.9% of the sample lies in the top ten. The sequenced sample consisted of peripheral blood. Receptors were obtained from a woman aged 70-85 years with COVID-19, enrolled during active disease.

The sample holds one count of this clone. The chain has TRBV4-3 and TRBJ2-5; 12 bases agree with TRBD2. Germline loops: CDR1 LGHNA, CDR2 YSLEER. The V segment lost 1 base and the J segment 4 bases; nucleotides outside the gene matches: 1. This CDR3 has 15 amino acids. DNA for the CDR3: TGCGCCAGCAGCCAAGGGACTAGCGGGGCAGAGACCCAGTACTTC. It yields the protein CASSQGTSGAETQYF.

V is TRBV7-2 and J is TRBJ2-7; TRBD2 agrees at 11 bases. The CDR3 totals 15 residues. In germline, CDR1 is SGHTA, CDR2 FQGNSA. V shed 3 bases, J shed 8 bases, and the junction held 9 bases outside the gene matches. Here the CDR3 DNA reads TGTGCCAGCAGCTTTACAGTGGTAGCGGGGGGGAAGCAGTACTTC. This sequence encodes CASSFTVVAGGKQYF.

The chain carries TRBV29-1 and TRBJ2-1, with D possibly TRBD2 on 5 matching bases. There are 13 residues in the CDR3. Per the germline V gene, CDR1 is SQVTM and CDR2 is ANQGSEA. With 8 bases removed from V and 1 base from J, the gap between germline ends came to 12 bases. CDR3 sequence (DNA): TGCAGCCTTCGGGGTTCTTCCTACAATGAGCAGTTCTTC. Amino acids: CSLRGSSYNEQFF.

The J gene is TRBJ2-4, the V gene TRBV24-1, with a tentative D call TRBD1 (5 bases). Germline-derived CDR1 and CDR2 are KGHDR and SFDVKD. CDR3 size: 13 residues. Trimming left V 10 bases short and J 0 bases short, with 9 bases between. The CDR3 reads CATGPLAKNIQYF. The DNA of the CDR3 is TGTGCCACGGGGCCCTTAGCCAAAAACATTCAGTACTTC.

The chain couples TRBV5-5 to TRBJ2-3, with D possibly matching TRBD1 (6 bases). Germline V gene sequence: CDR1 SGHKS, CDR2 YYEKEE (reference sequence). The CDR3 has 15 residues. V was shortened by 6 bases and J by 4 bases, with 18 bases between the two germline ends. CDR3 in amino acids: CASTTWSQGSDTQYF. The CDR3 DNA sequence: TGTGCCAGCACCACTTGGTCACAGGGTTCAGATACGCAGTATTTT.

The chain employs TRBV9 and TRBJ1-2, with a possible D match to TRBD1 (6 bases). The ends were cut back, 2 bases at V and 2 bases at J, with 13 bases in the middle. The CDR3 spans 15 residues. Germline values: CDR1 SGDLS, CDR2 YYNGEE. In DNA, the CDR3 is TGTGCCAGCAGCGTCGGGACAAGGGACAACTATGGCTACACCTTC. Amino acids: CASSVGTRDNYGYTF.

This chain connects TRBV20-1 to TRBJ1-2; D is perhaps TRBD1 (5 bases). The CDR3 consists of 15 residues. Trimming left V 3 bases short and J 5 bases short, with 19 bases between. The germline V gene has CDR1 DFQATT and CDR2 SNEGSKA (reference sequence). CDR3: CSASLVAGPSYGYTF. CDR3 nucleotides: TGCAGTGCTAGTTTGGTGGCAGGGCCTTCTTATGGCTACACCTTC.

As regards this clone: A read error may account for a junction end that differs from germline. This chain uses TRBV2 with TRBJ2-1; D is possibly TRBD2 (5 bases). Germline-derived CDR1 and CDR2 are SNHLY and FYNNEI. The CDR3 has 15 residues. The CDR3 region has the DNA TGTGCCAGCAGTGAAGGGAGGCCCTCCAACAATGAGCAGTTCTTC. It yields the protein CASSEGRPSNNEQFF.

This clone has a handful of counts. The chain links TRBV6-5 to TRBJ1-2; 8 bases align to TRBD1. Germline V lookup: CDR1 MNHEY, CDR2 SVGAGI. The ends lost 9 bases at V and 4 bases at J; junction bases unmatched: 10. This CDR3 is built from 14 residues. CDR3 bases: TGTGCCAGTCCACCCAGGGGGCTGAGCTATGGCTACACCTTC. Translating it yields CASPPRGLSYGYTF.

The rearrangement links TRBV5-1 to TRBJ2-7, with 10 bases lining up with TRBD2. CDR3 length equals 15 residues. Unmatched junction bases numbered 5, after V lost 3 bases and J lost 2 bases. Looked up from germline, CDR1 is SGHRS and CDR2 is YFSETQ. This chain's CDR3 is CASSWTSGATYEQYF. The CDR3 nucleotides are TGCGCCAGCAGCTGGACTAGCGGCGCGACCTACGAGCAGTACTTC.

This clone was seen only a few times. CDR3 DNA: TGTGCCTGGAGTGAGGACTTAGCCATAGGAAACACCATATATTTT. It codes for CAWSEDLAIGNTIYF. The chain carries TRBV30 and TRBJ1-3; D not certain. The CDR3 contains 15 residues. Germline lookup yields CDR1 GTSNPN and CDR2 SVGIG (reference sequence). Trimming shortened V by 1 base and J by 4 bases, and 14 bases separated the two germline ends.

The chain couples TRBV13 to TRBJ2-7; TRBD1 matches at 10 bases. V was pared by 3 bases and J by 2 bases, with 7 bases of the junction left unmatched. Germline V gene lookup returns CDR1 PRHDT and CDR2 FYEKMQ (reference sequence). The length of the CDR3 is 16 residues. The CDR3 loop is CASSFESGQGAYEQYF. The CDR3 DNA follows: TGTGCCAGCAGCTTTGAATCTGGACAGGGGGCCTACGAGCAGTACTTC.

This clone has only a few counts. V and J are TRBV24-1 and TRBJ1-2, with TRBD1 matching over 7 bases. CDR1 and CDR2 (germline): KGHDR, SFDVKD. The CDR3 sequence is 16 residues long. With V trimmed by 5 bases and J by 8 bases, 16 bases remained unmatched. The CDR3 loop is CATSAEGASGLLGYTF. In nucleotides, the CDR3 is TGTGCCACCAGTGCCGAGGGGGCTTCAGGATTGCTCGGCTACACCTTC.

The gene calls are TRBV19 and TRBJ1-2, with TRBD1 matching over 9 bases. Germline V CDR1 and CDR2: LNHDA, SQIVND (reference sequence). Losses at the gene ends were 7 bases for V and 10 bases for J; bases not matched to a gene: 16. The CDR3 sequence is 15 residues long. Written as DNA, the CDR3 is TGTGCCAGTACCCTTAAGGGGCCCGGGACAGGGTACTACACCTTC. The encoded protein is CASTLKGPGTGYYTF.

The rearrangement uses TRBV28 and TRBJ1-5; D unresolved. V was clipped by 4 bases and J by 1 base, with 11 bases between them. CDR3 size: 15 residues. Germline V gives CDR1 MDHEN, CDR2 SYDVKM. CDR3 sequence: CASSSEGSSNQPQHF. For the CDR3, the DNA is TGTGCCAGCAGTTCCGAGGGTTCCAGCAATCAGCCCCAGCATTTT.

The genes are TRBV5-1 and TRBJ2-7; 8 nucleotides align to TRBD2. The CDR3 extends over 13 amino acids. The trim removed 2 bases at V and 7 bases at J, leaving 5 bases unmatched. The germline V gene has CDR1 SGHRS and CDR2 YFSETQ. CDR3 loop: CASSFAGGSEQYF. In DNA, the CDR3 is TGCGCCAGCAGCTTCGCGGGAGGCTCGGAGCAGTACTTC.

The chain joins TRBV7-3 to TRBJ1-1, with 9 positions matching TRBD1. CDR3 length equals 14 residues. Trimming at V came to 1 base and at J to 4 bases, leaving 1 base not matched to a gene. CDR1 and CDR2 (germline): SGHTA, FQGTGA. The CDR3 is CASSLKGQGTEAFF. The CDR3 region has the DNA TGTGCCAGCAGCTTAAAGGGACAGGGCACTGAAGCTTTCTTT.

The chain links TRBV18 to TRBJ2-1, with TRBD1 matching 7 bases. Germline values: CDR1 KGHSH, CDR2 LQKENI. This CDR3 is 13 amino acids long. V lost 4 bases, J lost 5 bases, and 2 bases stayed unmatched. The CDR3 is CASSRGTDNEQFF. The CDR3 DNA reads TGTGCCAGCTCACGAGGGACAGACAATGAGCAGTTCTTC. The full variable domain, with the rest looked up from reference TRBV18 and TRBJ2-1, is NAGVMQNPRHLVRRRGQEARLRCSPMKGHSHVYWYRQLPEEGLKFMVYLQKENIIDESGMPKERFSAEFPKEGPSILRIQQVVRGDSAAYFCASSRGTDNEQFFGPGTRLTVL.

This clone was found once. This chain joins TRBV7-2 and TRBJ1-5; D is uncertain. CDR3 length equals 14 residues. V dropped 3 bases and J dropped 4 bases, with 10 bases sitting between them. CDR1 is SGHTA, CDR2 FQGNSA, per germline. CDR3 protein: CASSLATSNQPQHF. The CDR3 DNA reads TGTGCCAGCAGCTTGGCAACATCGAATCAGCCCCAGCATTTT.

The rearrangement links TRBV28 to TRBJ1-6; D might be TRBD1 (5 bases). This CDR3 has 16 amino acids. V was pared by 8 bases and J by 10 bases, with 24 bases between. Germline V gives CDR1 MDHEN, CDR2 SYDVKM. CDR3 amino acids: CASSLDRDSGGSPLHF. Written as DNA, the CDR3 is TGTGCCAGCTCCCTTGACCGGGACTCCGGGGGATCACCCCTCCACTTT.

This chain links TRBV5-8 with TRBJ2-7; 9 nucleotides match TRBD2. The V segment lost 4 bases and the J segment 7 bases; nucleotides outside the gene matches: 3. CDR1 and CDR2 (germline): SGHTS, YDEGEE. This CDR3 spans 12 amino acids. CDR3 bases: TGTGCCAGCAGCGGAACTAGCGGGGAGCAGTACTTC. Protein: CASSGTSGEQYF.

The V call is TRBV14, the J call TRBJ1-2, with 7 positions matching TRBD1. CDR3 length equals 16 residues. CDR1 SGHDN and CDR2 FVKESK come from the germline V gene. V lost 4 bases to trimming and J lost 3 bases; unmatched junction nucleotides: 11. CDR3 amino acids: CASSRVQEGAHYGYTF. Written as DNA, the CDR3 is TGTGCCAGCAGCCGTGTCCAAGAGGGGGCCCACTATGGCTACACCTTC. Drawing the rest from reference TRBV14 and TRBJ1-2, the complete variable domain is EAGVTQFPSHSVIEKGQTVTLRCDPISGHDNLYWYRRVMGKEIKFLLHFVKESKQDESGMPNNRFLAERTGGTYSTLKVQPAELEDSGVYFCASSRVQEGAHYGYTFGSGTRLTVV.

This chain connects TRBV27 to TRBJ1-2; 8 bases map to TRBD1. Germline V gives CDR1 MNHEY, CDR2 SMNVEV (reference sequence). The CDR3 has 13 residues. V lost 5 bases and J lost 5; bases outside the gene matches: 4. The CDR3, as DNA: TGTGCCAGCAGTACGACAGGGGAATATGGCTACACCTTC. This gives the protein CASSTTGEYGYTF.

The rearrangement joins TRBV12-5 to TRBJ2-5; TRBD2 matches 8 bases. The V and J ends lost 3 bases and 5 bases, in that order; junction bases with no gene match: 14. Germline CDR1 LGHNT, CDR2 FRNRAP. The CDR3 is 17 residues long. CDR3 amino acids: CASGLKTFGGASETQYF. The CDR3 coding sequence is TGTGCTAGTGGTTTAAAAACCTTCGGGGGGGCGAGTGAGACCCAGTACTTC.